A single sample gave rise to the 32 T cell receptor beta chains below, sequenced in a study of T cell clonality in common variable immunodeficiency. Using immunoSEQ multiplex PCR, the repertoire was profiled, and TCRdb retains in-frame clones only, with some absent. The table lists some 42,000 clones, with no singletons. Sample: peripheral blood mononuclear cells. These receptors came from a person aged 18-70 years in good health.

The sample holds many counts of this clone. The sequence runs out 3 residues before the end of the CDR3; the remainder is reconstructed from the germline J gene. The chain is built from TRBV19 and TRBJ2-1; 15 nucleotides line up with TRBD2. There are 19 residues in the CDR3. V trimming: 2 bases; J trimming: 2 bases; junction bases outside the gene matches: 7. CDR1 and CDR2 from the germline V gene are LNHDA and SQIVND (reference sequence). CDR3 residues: CASSIRTSGRARAYNEQFF. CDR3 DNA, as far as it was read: TGTGCCAGTAGTATAAGGACTAGCGGGAGGGCCAGGGCCTACAATGAG.

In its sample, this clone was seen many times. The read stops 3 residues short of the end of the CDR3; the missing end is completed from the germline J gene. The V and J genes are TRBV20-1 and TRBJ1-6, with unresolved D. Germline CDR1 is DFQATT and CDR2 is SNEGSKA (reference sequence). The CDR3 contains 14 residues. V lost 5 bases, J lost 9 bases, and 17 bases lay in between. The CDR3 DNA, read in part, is TGCAGTGCTCTGGAGTCGGCGGCGCGTTCACCC. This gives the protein CSALESAARSP. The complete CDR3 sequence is CSALESAARSPLHF.

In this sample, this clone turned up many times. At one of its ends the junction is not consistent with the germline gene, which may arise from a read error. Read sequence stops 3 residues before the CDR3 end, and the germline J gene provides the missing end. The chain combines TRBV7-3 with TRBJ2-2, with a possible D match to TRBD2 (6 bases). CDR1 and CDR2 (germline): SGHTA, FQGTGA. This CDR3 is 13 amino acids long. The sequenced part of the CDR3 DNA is TGTGCCAGCAGCCCCCACATCACCGGGGGG. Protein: CASSPHITGG. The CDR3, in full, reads CASSPHITGGLFF. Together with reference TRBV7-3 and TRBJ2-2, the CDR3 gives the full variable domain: GAGVSQTPSNKVTEKGKYVELRCDPISGHTALYWYRQSLGQGPEFLIYFQGTGAADDSGLPNDRFFAVRPEGSVSTLKIQRTERGDSAVYLCASSPHITGGLFFGEGSRLTVL.

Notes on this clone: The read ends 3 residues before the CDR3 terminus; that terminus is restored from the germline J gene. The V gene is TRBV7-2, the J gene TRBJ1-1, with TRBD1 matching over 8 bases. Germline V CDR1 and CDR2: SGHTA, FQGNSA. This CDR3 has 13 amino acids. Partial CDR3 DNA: TGTGCCAGCAGCTTCCGACAGGGGCTAGAA. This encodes CASSFRQGLE. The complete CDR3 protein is CASSFRQGLEAFF. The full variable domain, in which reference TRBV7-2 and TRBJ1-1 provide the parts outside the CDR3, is GAGVSQSPSNKVTEKGKDVELRCDPISGHTALYWYRQSLGQGLEFLIYFQGNSAPDKSGLPSDRFSAERTGGSVSTLTIQRTQQEDSAVYLCASSFRQGLEAFFGQGTRLTVV.

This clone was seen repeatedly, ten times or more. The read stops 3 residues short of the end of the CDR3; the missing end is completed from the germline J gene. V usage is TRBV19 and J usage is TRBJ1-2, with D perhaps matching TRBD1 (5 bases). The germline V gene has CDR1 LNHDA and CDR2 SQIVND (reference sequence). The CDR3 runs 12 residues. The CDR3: CASTDSILGYTF. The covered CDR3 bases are TGTGCCAGTACCGACAGTATTTTGGGC.

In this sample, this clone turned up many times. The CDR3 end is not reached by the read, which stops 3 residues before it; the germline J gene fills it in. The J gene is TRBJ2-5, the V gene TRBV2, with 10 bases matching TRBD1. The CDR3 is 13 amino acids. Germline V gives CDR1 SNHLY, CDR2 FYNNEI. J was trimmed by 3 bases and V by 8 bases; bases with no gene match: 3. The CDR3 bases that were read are TGTGCCAGCGGGACAGGGGAGGAAGAGACC. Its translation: CASGTGEEET. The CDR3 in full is CASGTGEEETQYF.

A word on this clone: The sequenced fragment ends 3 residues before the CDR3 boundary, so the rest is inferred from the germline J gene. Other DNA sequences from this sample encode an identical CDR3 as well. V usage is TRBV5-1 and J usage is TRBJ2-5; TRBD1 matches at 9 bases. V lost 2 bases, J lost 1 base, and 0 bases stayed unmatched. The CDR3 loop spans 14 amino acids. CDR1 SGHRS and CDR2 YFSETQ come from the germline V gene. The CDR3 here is CASSLQGAQETQYF. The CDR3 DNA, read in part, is TGCGCCAGCAGCTTACAGGGGGCCCAAGAGACC. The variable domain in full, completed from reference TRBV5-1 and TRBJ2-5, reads KAGVTQTPRYLIKTRGQQVTLSCSPISGHRSVSWYQQTPGQGLQFLFEYFSETQRNKGNFPGRFSGRQFSNSRSEMNVSTLELGDSALYLCASSLQGAQETQYFGPGTRLLVL.

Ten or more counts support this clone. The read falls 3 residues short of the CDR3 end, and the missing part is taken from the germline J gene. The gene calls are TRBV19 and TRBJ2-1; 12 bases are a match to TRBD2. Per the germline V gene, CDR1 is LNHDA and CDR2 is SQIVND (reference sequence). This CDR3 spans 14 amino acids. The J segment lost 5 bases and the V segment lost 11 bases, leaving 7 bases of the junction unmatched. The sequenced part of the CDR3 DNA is TGTGCCTGCGGCGGACTAGCGGGAAACAATGAG. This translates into CACGGLAGNNE. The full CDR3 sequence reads CACGGLAGNNEQFF.

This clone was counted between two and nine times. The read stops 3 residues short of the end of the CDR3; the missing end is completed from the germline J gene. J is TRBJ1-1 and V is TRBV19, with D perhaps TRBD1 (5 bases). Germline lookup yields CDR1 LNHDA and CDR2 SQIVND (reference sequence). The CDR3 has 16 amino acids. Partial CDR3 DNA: TGTGCCAGTATGAGCGGGAGGGCCAAAACGACAGATACG. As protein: CASMSGRAKTTDT. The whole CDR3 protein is CASMSGRAKTTDTAFF.

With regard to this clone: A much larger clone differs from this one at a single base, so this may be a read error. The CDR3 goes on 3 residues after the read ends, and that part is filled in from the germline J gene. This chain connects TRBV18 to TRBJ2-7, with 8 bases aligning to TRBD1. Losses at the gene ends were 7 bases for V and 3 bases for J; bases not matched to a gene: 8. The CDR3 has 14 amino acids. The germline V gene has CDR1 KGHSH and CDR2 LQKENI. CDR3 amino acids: CASFVGQEVYEQYF. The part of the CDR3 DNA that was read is TGTGCCAGCTTCGTGGGACAGGAGGTCTACGAG.

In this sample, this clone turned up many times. The CDR3 reads CSAPAGQETQYF. CDR3 DNA (partial): TGCAGTGCCCCAGCGGGTCAAGAGACG. The chain joins TRBV20-1 to TRBJ2-3, with D possibly matching TRBD2 (6 bases). Read data end 3 residues before the CDR3 end; the end is taken from the germline J gene. The CDR3 covers 12 residues. CDR1 is DFQATT, CDR2 SNEGSKA, per germline (reference sequence).

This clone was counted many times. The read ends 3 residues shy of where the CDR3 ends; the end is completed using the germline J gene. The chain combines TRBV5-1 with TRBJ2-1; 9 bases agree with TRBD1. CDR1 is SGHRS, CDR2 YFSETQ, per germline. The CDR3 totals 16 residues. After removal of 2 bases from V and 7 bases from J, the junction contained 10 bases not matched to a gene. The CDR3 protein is CASSFPGQGDPNEQFF. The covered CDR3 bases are TGCGCCAGCAGCTTCCCGGGACAGGGAGACCCAAATGAG.

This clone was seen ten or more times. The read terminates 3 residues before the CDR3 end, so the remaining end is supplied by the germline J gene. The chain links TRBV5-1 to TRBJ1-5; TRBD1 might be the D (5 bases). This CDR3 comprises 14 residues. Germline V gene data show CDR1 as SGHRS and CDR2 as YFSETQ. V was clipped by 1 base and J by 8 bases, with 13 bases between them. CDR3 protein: CASSLLKGSEPQHF. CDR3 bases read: TGCGCCAGCAGCTTGTTGAAGGGGTCGGAGCCC.

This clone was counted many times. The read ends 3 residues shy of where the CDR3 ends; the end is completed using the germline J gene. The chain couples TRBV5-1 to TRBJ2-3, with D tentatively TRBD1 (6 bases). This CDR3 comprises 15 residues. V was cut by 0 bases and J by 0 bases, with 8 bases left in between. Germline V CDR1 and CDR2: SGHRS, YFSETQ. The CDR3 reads CASSLGGHSTDTQYF. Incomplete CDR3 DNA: TGCGCCAGCAGCTTGGGGGGACACAGCACAGATACG.

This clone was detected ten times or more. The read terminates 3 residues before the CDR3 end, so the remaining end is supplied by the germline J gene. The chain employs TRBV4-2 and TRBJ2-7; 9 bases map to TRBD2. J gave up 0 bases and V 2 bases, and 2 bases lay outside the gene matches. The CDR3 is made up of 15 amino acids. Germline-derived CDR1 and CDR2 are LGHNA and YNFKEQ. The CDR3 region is CASSQKLAGSYEQYF. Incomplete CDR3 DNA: TGTGCCAGCAGCCAAAAACTAGCGGGCTCCTACGAG.

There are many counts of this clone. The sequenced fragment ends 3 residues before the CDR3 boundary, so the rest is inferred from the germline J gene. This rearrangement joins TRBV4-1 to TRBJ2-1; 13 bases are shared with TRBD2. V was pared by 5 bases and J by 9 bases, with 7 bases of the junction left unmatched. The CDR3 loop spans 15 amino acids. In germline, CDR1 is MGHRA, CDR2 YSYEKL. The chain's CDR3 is CASSAGTSGISEQFF. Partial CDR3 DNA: TGCGCCAGCAGCGCCGGGACTAGCGGGATCAGTGAG.

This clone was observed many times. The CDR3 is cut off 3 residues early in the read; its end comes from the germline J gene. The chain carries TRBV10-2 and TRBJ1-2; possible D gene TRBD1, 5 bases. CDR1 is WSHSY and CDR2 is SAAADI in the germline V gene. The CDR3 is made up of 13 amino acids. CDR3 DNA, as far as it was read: TGCGCCAGCCGTCGGGGGAGTGATGATACC. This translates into CASRRGSDDT. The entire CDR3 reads CASRRGSDDTYTF.

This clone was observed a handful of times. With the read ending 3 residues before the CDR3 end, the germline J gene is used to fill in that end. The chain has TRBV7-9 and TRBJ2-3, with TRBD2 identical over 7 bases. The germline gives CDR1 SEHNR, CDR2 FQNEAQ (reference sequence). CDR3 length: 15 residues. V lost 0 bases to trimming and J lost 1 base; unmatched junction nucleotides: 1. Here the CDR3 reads CASSLATSGTDTQYF. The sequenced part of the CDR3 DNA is TGTGCCAGCAGCTTAGCAACTAGCGGCACAGATACG.

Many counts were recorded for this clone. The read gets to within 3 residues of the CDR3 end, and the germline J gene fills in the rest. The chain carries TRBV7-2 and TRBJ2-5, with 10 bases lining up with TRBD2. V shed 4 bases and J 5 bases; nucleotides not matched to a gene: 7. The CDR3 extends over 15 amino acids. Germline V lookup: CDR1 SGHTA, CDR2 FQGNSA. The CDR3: CASSYDSGRWETQYF. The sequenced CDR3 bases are TGTGCCAGCAGCTATGATAGCGGGAGGTGGGAGACC. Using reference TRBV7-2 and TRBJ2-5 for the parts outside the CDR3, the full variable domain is GAGVSQSPSNKVTEKGKDVELRCDPISGHTALYWYRQSLGQGLEFLIYFQGNSAPDKSGLPSDRFSAERTGGSVSTLTIQRTQQEDSAVYLCASSYDSGRWETQYFGPGTRLLVL.

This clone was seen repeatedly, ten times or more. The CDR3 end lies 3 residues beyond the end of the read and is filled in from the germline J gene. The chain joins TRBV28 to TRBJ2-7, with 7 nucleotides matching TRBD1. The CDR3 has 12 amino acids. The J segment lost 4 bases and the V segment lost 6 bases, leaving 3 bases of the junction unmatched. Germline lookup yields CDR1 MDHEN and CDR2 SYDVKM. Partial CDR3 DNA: TGTGCCAGCAGCTACAGGGGATACGAG. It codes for CASSYRGYE. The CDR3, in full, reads CASSYRGYEQYF.

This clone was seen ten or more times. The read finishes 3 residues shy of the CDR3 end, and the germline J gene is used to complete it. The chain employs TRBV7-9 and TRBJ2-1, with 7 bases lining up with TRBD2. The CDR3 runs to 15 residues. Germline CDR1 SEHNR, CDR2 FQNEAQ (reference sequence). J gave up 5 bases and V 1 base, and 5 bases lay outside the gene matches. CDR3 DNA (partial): TGTGCCAGCAGCTTAGGCGGGAGAATGGACAATGAG. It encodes CASSLGGRMDNE. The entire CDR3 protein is CASSLGGRMDNEQFF.

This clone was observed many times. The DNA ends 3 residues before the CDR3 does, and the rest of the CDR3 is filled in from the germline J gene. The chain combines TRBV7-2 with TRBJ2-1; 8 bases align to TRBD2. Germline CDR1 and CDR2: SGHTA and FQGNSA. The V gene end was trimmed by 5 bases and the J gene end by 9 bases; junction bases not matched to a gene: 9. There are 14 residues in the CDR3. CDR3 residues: CASSRGTSPSEQFF. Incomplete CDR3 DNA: TGTGCCAGCAGCCGCGGGACTAGTCCCAGTGAG. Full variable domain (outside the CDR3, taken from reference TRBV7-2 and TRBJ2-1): GAGVSQSPSNKVTEKGKDVELRCDPISGHTALYWYRQSLGQGLEFLIYFQGNSAPDKSGLPSDRFSAERTGGSVSTLTIQRTQQEDSAVYLCASSRGTSPSEQFFGPGTRLTVL.

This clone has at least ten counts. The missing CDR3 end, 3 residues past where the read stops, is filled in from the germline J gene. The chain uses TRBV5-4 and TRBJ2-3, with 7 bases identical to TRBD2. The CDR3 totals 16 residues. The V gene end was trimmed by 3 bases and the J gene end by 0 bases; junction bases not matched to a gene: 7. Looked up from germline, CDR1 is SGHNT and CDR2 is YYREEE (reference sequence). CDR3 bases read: TGTGCCAGCAGCTCCCGGGTCGGGGGGAGCACAGATACG. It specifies CASSSRVGGSTDT. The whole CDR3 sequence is CASSSRVGGSTDTQYF. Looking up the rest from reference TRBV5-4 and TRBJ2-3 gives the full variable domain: ETGVTQSPTHLIKTRGQQVTLRCSSQSGHNTVSWYQQALGQGPQFIFQYYREEENGRGNFPPRFSGLQFPNYSSELNVNALELDDSALYLCASSSRVGGSTDTQYFGPGTRLTVL.

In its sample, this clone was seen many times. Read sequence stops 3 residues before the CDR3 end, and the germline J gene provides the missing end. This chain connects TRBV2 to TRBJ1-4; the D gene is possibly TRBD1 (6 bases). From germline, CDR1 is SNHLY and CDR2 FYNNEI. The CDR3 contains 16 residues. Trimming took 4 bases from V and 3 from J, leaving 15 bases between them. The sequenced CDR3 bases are TGTGCCAGCAGTGCTAACAGGGCCACGGCTAATGAAAAA. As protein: CASSANRATANEK. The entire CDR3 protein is CASSANRATANEKLFF.

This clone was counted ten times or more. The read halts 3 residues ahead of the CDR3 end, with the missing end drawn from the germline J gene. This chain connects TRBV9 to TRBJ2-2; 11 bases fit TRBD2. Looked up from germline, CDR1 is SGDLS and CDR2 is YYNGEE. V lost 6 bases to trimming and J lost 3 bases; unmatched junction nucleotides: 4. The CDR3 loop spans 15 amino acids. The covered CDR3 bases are TGTGCCAGCACCCTACTAGCGGGAGACACCGGGGAG. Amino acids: CASTLLAGDTGE. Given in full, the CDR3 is CASTLLAGDTGELFF. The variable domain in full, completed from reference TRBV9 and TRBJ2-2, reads DSGVTQTPKHLITATGQRVTLRCSPRSGDLSVYWYQQSLDQGLQFLIQYYNGEERAKGNILERFSAQQFPDLHSELNLSSLELGDSALYFCASTLLAGDTGELFFGEGSRLTVL.

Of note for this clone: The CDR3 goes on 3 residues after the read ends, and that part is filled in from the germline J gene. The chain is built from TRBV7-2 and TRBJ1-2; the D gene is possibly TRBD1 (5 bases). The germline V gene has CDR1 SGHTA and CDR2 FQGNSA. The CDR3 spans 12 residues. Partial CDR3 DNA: TGTGCCAGCAGTTTTTCTGGGACTGAC. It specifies CASSFSGTD. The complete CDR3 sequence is CASSFSGTDYTF.

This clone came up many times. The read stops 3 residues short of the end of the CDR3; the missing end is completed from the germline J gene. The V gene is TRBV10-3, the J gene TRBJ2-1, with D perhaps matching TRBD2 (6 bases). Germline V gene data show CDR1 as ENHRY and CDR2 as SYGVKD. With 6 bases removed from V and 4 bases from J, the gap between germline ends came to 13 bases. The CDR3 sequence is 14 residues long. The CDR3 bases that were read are TGTGCCATCAGGCGGCAGGCGGGATACAATGAG. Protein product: CAIRRQAGYNE. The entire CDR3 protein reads CAIRRQAGYNEQFF.

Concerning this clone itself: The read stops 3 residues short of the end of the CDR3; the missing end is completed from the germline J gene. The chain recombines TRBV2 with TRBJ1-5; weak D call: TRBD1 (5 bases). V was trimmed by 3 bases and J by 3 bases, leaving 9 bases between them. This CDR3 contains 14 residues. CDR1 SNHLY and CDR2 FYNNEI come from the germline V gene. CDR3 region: CASSDRQYNQPQHF. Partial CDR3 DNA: TGTGCCAGCAGTGACCGACAGTACAATCAGCCC.

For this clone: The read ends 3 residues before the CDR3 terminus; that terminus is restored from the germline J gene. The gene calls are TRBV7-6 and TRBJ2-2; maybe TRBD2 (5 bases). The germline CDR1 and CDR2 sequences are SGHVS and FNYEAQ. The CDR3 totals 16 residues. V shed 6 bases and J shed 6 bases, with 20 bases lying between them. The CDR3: CASSSGLAVDAGELFF. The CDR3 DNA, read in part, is TGTGCCAGCAGTTCCGGACTGGCGGTAGACGCCGGGGAG.

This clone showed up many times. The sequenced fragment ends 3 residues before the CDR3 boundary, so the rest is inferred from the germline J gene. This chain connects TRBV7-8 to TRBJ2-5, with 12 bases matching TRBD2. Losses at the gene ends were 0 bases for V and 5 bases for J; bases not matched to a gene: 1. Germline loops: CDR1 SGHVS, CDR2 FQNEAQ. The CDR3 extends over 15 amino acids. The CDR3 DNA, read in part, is TGTGCCAGCAGCTTAGCCCTAGCGGGAGGGGAGACC. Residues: CASSLALAGGET. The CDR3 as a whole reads CASSLALAGGETQYF.

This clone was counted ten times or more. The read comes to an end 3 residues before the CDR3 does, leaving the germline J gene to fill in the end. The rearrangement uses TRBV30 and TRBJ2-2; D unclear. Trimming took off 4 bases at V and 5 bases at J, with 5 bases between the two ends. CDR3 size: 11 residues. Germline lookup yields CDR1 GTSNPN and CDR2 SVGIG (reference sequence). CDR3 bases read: TGTGCCTGGACCCTGACCGGGGAG. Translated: CAWTLTGE. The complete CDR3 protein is CAWTLTGELFF. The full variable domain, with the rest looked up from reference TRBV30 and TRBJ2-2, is SQTIHQWPATLVQPVGSPLSLECTVEGTSNPNLYWYRQAAGRGLQLLFYSVGIGQISSEVPQNLSASRPQDRQFILSSKKLLLSDSGFYLCAWTLTGELFFGEGSRLTVL.

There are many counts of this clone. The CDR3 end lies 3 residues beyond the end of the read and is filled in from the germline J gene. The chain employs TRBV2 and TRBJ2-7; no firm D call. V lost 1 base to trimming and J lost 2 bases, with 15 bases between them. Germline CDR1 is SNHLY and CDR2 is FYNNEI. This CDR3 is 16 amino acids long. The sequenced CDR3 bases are TGTGCCAGCAGTGAAGGTGTTCCAAGGGTCGCCTACGAG. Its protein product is CASSEGVPRVAYE. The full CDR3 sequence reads CASSEGVPRVAYEQYF.